This T cell receptor beta chain was sequenced in a study of pediatric ulcerative colitis. Study as a whole: Fewer than 10 patients showed pancolitis and two showed left-sided colitis. Study-wide points: Blood samples from a couple of patients yielded substantially fewer templates and were excluded from blood-rectal overlap analysis. No controls had the two rectal clonotypes shared by ulcerative colitis patients.

One to two pinch biopsies were taken from the rectum during colonoscopy. Concerning this clone: What it recognizes is unknown.

Sequencing was at survey level. Using immunoSEQ multiplex PCR, the repertoire was profiled, and TCRdb retains in-frame clones only, with some absent. The repertoire holds around 18,000 clones, with roughly 74% as singletons. With 1 base removed from V and 3 bases from J, the gap between germline ends came to 2 bases. The CDR3 runs 12 residues. CDR1 LNHNV and CDR2 YYDKDF come from the germline V gene (reference sequence). Sequencing used gut tissue. The clonotype comes from a boy aged 5-17 years with moderate ulcerative colitis. V usage is TRBV15 and J usage is TRBJ2-3; D is unresolved. CDR3 coding DNA: TGTGCCACCAGCAGAGTTACAGATACGCAGTATTTT. Amino acid sequence: CATSRVTDTQYF.